Listed below are T cell receptor beta chains from one sample, sequenced in a study of regulatory T cells in long-lasting Graves disease. TCRdb reanalysed the multiplex PCR reads using MiXCR and keeps one entry per CDR3 protein. The repertoire holds hundreds of thousands of distinct CDR3 sequences, with 13% as singletons. The sample was also reused in another study, on T cells in Graves' hyperthyroidism and ophthalmopathy.

Material: peripheral blood mononuclear cells (PBMCs), obtained at new diagnosis, from a patient treated with antithyroid drugs. The receptor source for this set is a man aged 25-40 years with Graves disease. The CDR3 runs from the conserved cysteine through the conserved F or W. The D gene is left open where the match is weak. Part of the rows lack a size; the others show once, few, many or a class for expanded clones.

D,J,V,size,CDR3,DNA
-,TRBJ1-1,TRBV3-1,many,CASSSSLAVAFF,TGTGCCAGCAGCTCGTCCCTCGCGGTGGCTTTCTTT
TRBD1,TRBJ1-1,TRBV20-1,many,CSASGGTASSMNTEAFF,TGCAGTGCTAGTGGGGGGACAGCATCTTCAATGAACACTGAAGCTTTCTTT
-,TRBJ2-5,TRBV5-4,few,CASSSPIGVEETQYF,TGTGCCAGCAGCTCCCCCATTGGGGTAGAAGAGACCCAGTACTTC
-,TRBJ2-3,TRBV5-1,many,CASSPTGHSTDTQYF,TGCGCCAGCAGCCCAACGGGACACAGCACAGATACGCAGTATTTT
-,TRBJ2-7,TRBV19,-,CASSIKTAGQGYYEQYF,TGTGCCAGTAGTATAAAGACTGCGGGACAAGGTTACTACGAGCAGTACTTC
-,TRBJ1-2,TRBV5-5,many,CASSLASHSNFYGYTF,TGTGCCAGCAGCTTGGCCTCCCACAGCAACTTCTATGGCTACACCTTC
-,TRBJ2-7,TRBV28,many,CASSLVDEQYF,TGTGCCAGCAGCTTAGTGGACGAGCAGTACTTC
-,TRBJ1-1,TRBV18,-,CASSPDVGWDTEAFF,TGTGCCAGCTCACCTGATGTCGGGTGGGACACTGAAGCTTTCTTT
-,TRBJ2-3,TRBV7-9,many,CASSLARGFDTQYF,TGTGCCAGCAGCTTGGCCCGGGGGTTCGATACGCAGTATTTT
-,TRBJ2-7,TRBV20-1,many,CSARVNRATYYEQYF,TGCAGTGCTAGAGTCAACCGGGCCACCTACTACGAGCAGTACTTC
TRBD1,TRBJ2-3,TRBV12-3/TRBV12-4,many,CASTFSGTATDTQYF,TGTGCCAGCACCTTCTCCGGGACAGCCACAGATACGCAGTATTTT
-,TRBJ2-7,TRBV29-1,many,CSVREQGVYEQYF,TGCAGCGTCCGCGAACAGGGAGTATACGAGCAGTACTTC
-,TRBJ2-5,TRBV29-1,many,CSVEGLYETQYF,TGCAGCGTTGAAGGTCTGTACGAGACCCAGTACTTC
TRBD2,TRBJ2-2,TRBV9,few,CASSVDSGANTGELFF,TGTGCCAGCAGCGTAGATAGCGGGGCGAACACCGGGGAGCTGTTTTTT
TRBD1,TRBJ2-2,TRBV10-1,few,CASSEDRGLAGELFF,TGCGCCAGCAGTGAAGACAGGGGGCTTGCCGGGGAGCTGTTTTTT
-,TRBJ2-3,TRBV27,many,CASSSARGGGGPLTQYF,TGTGCCAGCAGTTCCGCCCGCGGAGGAGGGGGCCCCCTCACGCAGTATTTT
-,TRBJ2-1,TRBV6-5,-,CASSSPTSEQFF,TGTGCCAGCAGTTCGCCCACATCTGAGCAGTTCTTC
-,TRBJ1-1,TRBV29-1,-,CSVARGINTEAFF,TGCAGCGTTGCAAGGGGGATAAACACTGAAGCTTTCTTT
-,TRBJ1-2,TRBV20-1,many,CSARDPGVDGYTF,TGCAGTGCTAGAGATCCAGGGGTGGATGGCTACACCTTC
-,TRBJ1-1,TRBV6-1,many,CASSTWMNTEAFF,TGTGCCAGCAGTACGTGGATGAACACTGAAGCTTTCTTT
-,TRBJ1-1,TRBV12-3/TRBV12-4,many,CASTPGTPNTEAFF,TGTGCCAGCACCCCCGGGACACCGAACACTGAAGCTTTCTTT
TRBD2,TRBJ2-4,TRBV20-1,few,CSARGGGSLAKNIQYF,TGCAGTGCTAGAGGGGGGGGGTCACTAGCCAAAAACATTCAGTACTTC
TRBD1,TRBJ2-1,TRBV12-3/TRBV12-4,many,CASRGQGRNEQFF,TGTGCCAGCAGGGGACAGGGTCGAAACGAGCAGTTCTTC
TRBD1,TRBJ1-4,TRBV6-1,-,CASERTGSNEKLFF,TGTGCCAGCGAACGGACAGGTAGTAATGAAAAACTGTTTTTT
TRBD1,TRBJ1-2,TRBV29-1,-,CSVERQGAGGYTF,TGCAGCGTTGAACGGCAGGGGGCCGGTGGCTACACCTTC
TRBD2,TRBJ2-1,TRBV12-3/TRBV12-4,many,CVSSLASGSSYNEQFF,TGTGTCAGCAGTTTGGCTAGCGGGAGCTCCTACAATGAGCAGTTCTTC
TRBD1,TRBJ2-3,TRBV18,many,CASSQRQGASDTQYF,TGTGCCAGCTCACAACGACAGGGTGCCTCAGATACGCAGTATTTT
TRBD2,TRBJ2-2,TRBV24-1,-,CATSLADFTGELFF,TGTGCCACCTCACTAGCGGACTTCACCGGGGAGCTGTTTTTT
TRBD1,TRBJ2-1,TRBV7-6,many,CASSLALWQGAYNEQFF,TGTGCCAGCAGCTTAGCGCTGTGGCAGGGGGCCTACAATGAGCAGTTCTTC
-,TRBJ2-3,TRBV30,-,CAWSVSPSADTQYF,TGTGCCTGGAGTGTATCCCCCTCAGCAGATACGCAGTATTTT
-,TRBJ2-2,TRBV12-3/TRBV12-4,few,CASSVLAGGELFF,TGTGCCAGCAGTGTACTAGCAGGTGGGGAGCTGTTTTTT